This record looks at one T cell receptor beta chain sequence and its context. At one of its ends the junction is not consistent with the germline gene, which may arise from a read error. Patients from Seattle were sampled longitudinally, starting during active infection. The data derive from a study of blood T cell repertoires in COVID-19. Clones were read by immunoSEQ multiplex PCR, and TCRdb kept only the in-frame ones, dropping some. The data show roughly 500,000 clones, 89% seen once. The sequence derives from a young man with COVID-19, enrolled during active disease. The sequenced sample consisted of peripheral blood.

In DNA, the CDR3 is TGTGCCAGCGGCTTGTGGACCGGGAGATTAATCTACGAGCAGTACTTC. This translates into CASGLWTGRLIYEQYF. The chain carries TRBV5-5 and TRBJ2-7, with D possibly being TRBD2 (6 bases). CDR1 is SGHKS, CDR2 YYEKEE, per germline (reference sequence). The CDR3 is 16 amino acids.